The present TCR beta chain was sequenced within a study of blood T cell repertoires in COVID-19. Study information: Collection of acute and convalescent COVID-19 samples took place in the United States, Italy and Spain.

By share, this clone counts as medium-sized. V gave up 0 bases and J gave up 3 bases, with 7 bases separating them. Germline CDR1 is SGDLS and CDR2 is YYNGEE. This CDR3 has 13 amino acids. Per the original methods: Researchers report that nucleated cell counts were estimated from reference gene primer amplification. The assay was immunoSEQ multiplex PCR, and TCRdb's table has in-frame clones only and misses some. V and J calls and clone size are as listed in that table; D and trimming were resolved from the DNA. This table holds approximately 20,000 clones, around 80% found once. The sequencing sample was made of peripheral blood. The chain employs TRBV9 and TRBJ2-7; D call uncertain. The TCR sequence derives from a man in his sixties with active COVID-19. Here the CDR3 reads CASSVAENYEQYF. DNA for the CDR3: TGTGCCAGCAGCGTAGCGGAGAACTACGAGCAGTACTTC.